This T cell receptor (beta chain) stems from a study of cytomegalovirus exposure and HLA in healthy donors. Regarding the study as a whole: The study flagged about 160 TCR beta chains as cytomegalovirus-associated.

Use of 60 Vbeta and 13 Jbeta primers characterized the PCR. Clones were read by immunoSEQ multiplex PCR, and TCRdb kept only the in-frame ones, dropping some. The profile shows around 120,000 clones, less than 80% of them singletons. Notes on this clone: Its specificity is unknown.

The receptor was isolated from a woman in her thirties or forties in good health and CMV-seronegative. The sequenced sample was PBMCs.

The chain's CDR3 is CASSSTGGASSEKLFF. As DNA, the CDR3 is TGTGCCAGCAGCTCTACAGGGGGCGCATCTAGTGAAAAACTGTTTTTT. The chain has TRBV7-9 and TRBJ1-4; 9 positions match TRBD1. The germline V gene encodes CDR1 SEHNR and CDR2 FQNEAQ (reference sequence). CDR3 length equals 16 residues. The J segment lost 7 bases and the V segment lost 4 bases, leaving 10 bases of the junction unmatched.